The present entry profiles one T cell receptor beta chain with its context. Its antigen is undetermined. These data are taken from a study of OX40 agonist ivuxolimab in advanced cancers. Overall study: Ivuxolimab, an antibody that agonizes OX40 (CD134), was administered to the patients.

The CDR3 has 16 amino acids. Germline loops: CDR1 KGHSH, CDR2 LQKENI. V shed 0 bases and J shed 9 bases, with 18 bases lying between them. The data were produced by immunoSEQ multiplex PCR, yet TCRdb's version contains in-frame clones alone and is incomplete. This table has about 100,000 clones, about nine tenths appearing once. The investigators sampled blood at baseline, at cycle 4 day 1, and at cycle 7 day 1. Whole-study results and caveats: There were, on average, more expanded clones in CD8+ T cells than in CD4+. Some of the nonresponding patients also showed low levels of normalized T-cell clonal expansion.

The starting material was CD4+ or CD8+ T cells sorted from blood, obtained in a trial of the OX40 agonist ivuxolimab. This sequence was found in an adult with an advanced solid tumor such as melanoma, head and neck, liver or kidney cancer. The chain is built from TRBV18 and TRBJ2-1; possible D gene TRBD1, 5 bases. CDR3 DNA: TGTGCCAGCTCACCACCGGGGCGGTCTCTCCTGTCTGAGCAGTTCTTC. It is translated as CASSPPGRSLLSEQFF.